These T cell receptor beta chains were read from a single sample in a study of PD-1 blockade in classical Hodgkin lymphoma. Here immunoSEQ multiplex PCR was the method, and the copy in TCRdb shows in-frame clones only, minus some. Here the sample spans 20,000 to 25,000 clones, 70% to 80% being singletons. Sequences were derived from peripheral blood mononuclear cells (PBMCs), sampled before the second cycle of nivolumab. All receptors come from a human donor with classical Hodgkin lymphoma. The CDR3 runs from the conserved cysteine through the conserved F or W. A D gene is named only where the DNA matches it firmly.

d_call	v_call	cdr3_aa
TRBD1	TRBV6-5	CASSYEQGYGYTF
-	TRBV10-3	CAISGRGTGLYEQYF
-	TRBV27	CASSSPAGGVYEQYF
-	TRBV5-1	CASSLRMGGGTEAFF
-	TRBV7-2	CASSPRARYNEQFF
TRBD1	TRBV2	CASSEDRGLYGYTF
-	TRBV6-5	CASRASGRLYEQYF
-	TRBV7-3	CASSRRNMDEQFF
-	TRBV7-7	CASSVPIVPQSRANVLTF
-	TRBV6-6	CASSYEMDQPQHF
-	TRBV5-1	CASSPGQNTEAFF
-	TRBV30	CAWSYGNTDTQYF
-	TRBV11-3	CASSLDFPSYEQYF
-	TRBV7-9	CASSFYRDEGYGYTF
-	TRBV27	CASSLGGLGELFF
TRBD1	TRBV5-1	CASSLVTGQVNTEAFF
-	TRBV11-2	CASSFVQDSNQPQHF
TRBD2	TRBV7-3	CASSAITSGLASDTQYF
-	TRBV6-1	CASSEKGGRTEAFF
-	TRBV29-1	CSVEGPGQEVGRVYEQYF
-	TRBV7-4	CASSLGPNQPQHF
-	TRBV19	CATSRGTNEKLFF
-	TRBV6-1	CASPPGPRKTQYF
-	TRBV19	CASSIQLAKNIQYF
TRBD1	TRBV12-5	CASADGTGSFNEQFF
-	TRBV19	CASTGTPHQPQHF
-	TRBV4-1	CAAGGQREYNEQFF
-	TRBV5-3	CARSLVGRPGNEQFF
TRBD1	TRBV14	CASRAQGVSYNEQFF
-	TRBV5-6	CASSSDENYGYTF
-	TRBV28	CASSVLGSNSYEQYF
-	TRBV10-3	CAISDRGGGYTF
-	TRBV7-6	CASSSTPTDPGTEAFF
-	TRBV7-2	CASSTGPHLGAFF
TRBD1	TRBV2	CASSENLGQEVWAKNIQYF
-	TRBV28	CASSLLKETSGAFF
TRBD1	TRBV5-1	CASSGTGGSVYGYTF
TRBD2	TRBV9	CASNRGGGGYEQYF
TRBD2	TRBV5-1	CASSGGLAGTHTDTQYF
-	TRBV27	CASSLSQGQSYEQYF
TRBD1	TRBV11-3	CASSLDNLRTGVEEQYF
-	TRBV11-2	CASSWPLGSEYTGELFF
-	TRBV6-5	CASSYDFVRQETQYF